This TCR beta chain was captured in a study of CD8 T cells in ankylosing spondylitis. TCRdb reanalysed the 5' RACE reads using MiXCR and keeps one entry per CDR3 protein. The data show 700,000 to 1,000,000 distinct CDR3 sequences, approximately 12% seen once. V shed 6 bases, J shed 1 base, and the junction held 6 bases outside the gene matches. CDR3 size: 15 residues. Worth noting for this clonotype: What it binds is not known.

General study findings and limits: Blood of patients with ankylosing spondylitis appeared to be characterized by a TCR beta motif of fewer than 10 highly homologous variants. Significantly higher representation of disease-linked clones was reported for matched ankylosing spondylitis synovial fluid. Those disease-linked clones were CD8+; they were also relatively rare in peripheral blood.

The receptor comes from a male donor with ankylosing spondylitis. The chain couples TRBV12-3 or TRBV12-4 to TRBJ2-4; 7 nucleotides line up with TRBD1. Sequencing input: blood, either unsorted or a sorted T cell fraction (not recorded which). CDR3 nucleotides: TGTGCCAGCAGGGTACAGGGGACGGCCAAAAACATTCAGTACTTC. It is translated as CASRVQGTAKNIQYF.